The 11 T cell receptor beta chains below were found in one sample sequenced in a study of a mutant IDH1 vaccine in newly diagnosed glioma (TCRdb year 2021). The library relied on the immunoSEQ multiplex PCR assay. The table comes from immuneACCESS by way of TCRdb, which keeps in-frame sequences with V and J called. Part of the clones is missing from these tables; in studies checked, under half for an unresolved V gene and the rest for unknown reasons. The sample includes fewer than 100,000 clones, with roughly 91% observed a single time. Together, the top ten hold just over 0.55% of the sample. These receptors lack a known antigen. Reading the label with the study, this specimen's time point is: week 5, during vaccination. A 20-mer mutant IDH1 peptide at 300 micrograms in Montanide made up each vaccine dose, which was injected subcutaneously together with topical imiquimod. The sample in question was PBMCs, obtained from a glioma patient whose treatment included an IDH1 peptide vaccine. These receptors were obtained from a woman aged 50 to 60 with glioma.

CDR3 residues: CASSLGGLETQYF. In DNA, the CDR3 is TGTGCCAGCTCACTCGGGGGGCTAGAGACCCAGTACTTC. J is TRBJ2-5 and V is TRBV18; D possibly corresponds to TRBD2 (7 bases). The CDR3 consists of 13 residues. CDR1 is KGHSH and CDR2 is LQKENI in the germline V gene. V lost 4 bases to trimming and J lost 4 bases, with 10 bases between them.

V usage is TRBV5-1 and J usage is TRBJ2-2; 7 bases agree with TRBD2. The CDR3 spans 16 residues. The germline gives CDR1 SGHRS, CDR2 YFSETQ. V shed 2 bases, J shed 1 base, and the junction held 5 bases outside the gene matches. As DNA, the CDR3 is TGCGCCAGCAGCTTATTAGCGGGCCGGAACACCGGGGAGCTGTTTTTT. Amino acid sequence: CASSLLAGRNTGELFF.

This clone is a singleton in its sample. The V call is TRBV7-9, the J call TRBJ2-5; 9 bases map to TRBD1. The CDR3 consists of 15 residues. The germline gives CDR1 SEHNR, CDR2 FQNEAQ (reference sequence). V trimming: 5 bases; J trimming: 5 bases; junction bases outside the gene matches: 9. The CDR3 DNA sequence: TGTGCCAGCAGCGTACCGGGACAGGGAAGGGAGACCCAGTACTTC. Translation gives CASSVPGQGRETQYF.

V usage is TRBV9 and J usage is TRBJ2-1; the D gene could be TRBD1 or TRBD2 (5 bases each). The germline V gene has CDR1 SGDLS and CDR2 YYNGEE. The CDR3 runs to 14 residues. V was cut by 0 bases and J by 9 bases, with 13 bases left in between. This CDR3 is CASSVDRRGTEQFF. The CDR3 nucleotides read TGTGCCAGCAGCGTAGACCGCAGAGGGACTGAGCAGTTCTTC. The entire variable domain, with the rest obtained from reference TRBV9 and TRBJ2-1, is as follows: DSGVTQTPKHLITATGQRVTLRCSPRSGDLSVYWYQQSLDQGLQFLIQYYNGEERAKGNILERFSAQQFPDLHSELNLSSLELGDSALYFCASSVDRRGTEQFFGPGTRLTVL.

V usage is TRBV11-2 and J usage is TRBJ1-2; 7 positions match TRBD1. Germline trimming cut 3 bases from V and 3 bases from J; bases unmatched to any gene: 4. The CDR3 runs 14 residues. The germline CDR1 and CDR2 sequences are SGHAT and FQNNGV. CDR3 nucleotide sequence: TGTGCCAGCAGCTTCCAGGGGGGAGACTATGGCTACACCTTC. It is translated as CASSFQGGDYGYTF.

The chain is built from TRBV9 and TRBJ1-4; perhaps TRBD1 as D (5 bases). CDR1 is SGDLS and CDR2 is YYNGEE in the germline V gene. This CDR3 has 17 residues. Trimming cost V 0 bases and J 2 bases, with 14 bases left between them. The CDR3 region is CASSVGGLGSTNEKLFF. CDR3 DNA sequence: TGTGCCAGCAGCGTAGGGGGCCTAGGGTCCACTAATGAAAAACTGTTTTTT.

This clone was observed once. The chain uses TRBV27 and TRBJ1-6, with D perhaps matching TRBD1 (6 bases). V dropped 7 bases and J dropped 2 bases, with 12 bases sitting between them. Germline loops: CDR1 MNHEY, CDR2 SMNVEV (reference sequence). This CDR3 has 15 amino acids. CDR3 coding DNA: TGTGCCAGCACCATTGACAGGACCTATAATTCACCCCTCCACTTT. Encoded protein: CASTIDRTYNSPLHF.

This chain connects TRBV10-2 to TRBJ1-6; possibly TRBD1 for D (5 bases). Germline CDR1 WSHSY, CDR2 SAAADI. This CDR3 has 16 residues. Trimming cost V 0 bases and J 7 bases, with 13 bases left between them. This chain's CDR3 is CASSESGGRENSPLHF. The CDR3 DNA follows: TGCGCCAGCAGTGAGTCTGGAGGCAGGGAGAATTCACCCCTCCACTTT.

The rearrangement joins TRBV11-2 to TRBJ2-1, with no clear D. Germline loops: CDR1 SGHAT, CDR2 FQNNGV. The V end was cut by 6 bases, the J end by 0 bases, with 3 bases between. The CDR3 is made up of 12 amino acids. The chain's CDR3 is CASRYSYNEQFF. For the CDR3, the DNA is TGTGCCAGCAGGTACTCCTACAATGAGCAGTTCTTC.

CDR3: CASSPSTNTEAFF. For the CDR3, the DNA is TGTGCCAGCTCACCAAGCACGAACACTGAAGCTTTCTTT. The rearrangement uses TRBV18 and TRBJ1-1; D not resolved. Germline CDR1 and CDR2: KGHSH and LQKENI. Deletions cut 2 bases from V and 1 base from J, with 5 bases between. The CDR3 runs to 13 residues.

The gene calls are TRBV19 and TRBJ2-1, with 7 bases lining up with TRBD2. This CDR3 contains 17 residues. J lost 7 bases, V lost 5 bases, and 17 bases had no gene match. Germline values: CDR1 LNHDA, CDR2 SQIVND (reference sequence). The CDR3 is CASSPPRRETLWNEQFF. The CDR3 bases are TGTGCCAGTAGTCCACCTCGGCGGGAGACGCTATGGAATGAGCAGTTCTTC.